This TCR beta chain was profiled in a study of T cell clonality in common variable immunodeficiency. Assay used: immunoSEQ multiplex PCR; TCRdb lists only in-frame clones, some missing. There are about 31,000 clones in the sample, none observed a single time. General study findings and limits: In common variable immunodeficiency, TCR beta chains reportedly carried fewer deletions and N-nucleotide insertions. T cell subpopulation sequencing would be needed to explain CVID clonality. CVID subjects shared fewer TCRbeta clones than healthy controls did. Compared with healthy controls, CVID subjects showed increased TCRbeta clonality, mostly in about a third.

This clone has a count of ten or more. Its antigen is undetermined. The junction and the germline gene differ at one end; a read error may be behind it. The read is 3 residues too short to cover the CDR3 end, so that end is filled in from the germline J gene. Germline CDR1 and CDR2: DFQATT and SNEGSKA (reference sequence). CDR3 length equals 17 residues. The chain carries TRBV20-1 and TRBJ1-6, with 8 bases aligning to TRBD1. The sequenced material came from peripheral blood mononuclear cells. The source of this sequence is a person aged 18 to 70 in good health. The CDR3 spells CSARDRGPGSYNSPLHF. The sequenced part of the CDR3 DNA is TGCAGTGCGAGAGACAGGGGACCGGGCTCCTATAATTCACCC.